The subject of this entry is one T cell receptor (beta chain). Antigen specificity is unknown. TCRdb's copy holds only in-frame clones and misses some; the assay was immunoSEQ multiplex PCR. The sample shows 150,000 to 250,000 clones, about 81% of them seen only once. This entry is derived from a study of cytomegalovirus exposure and HLA in healthy donors. Study-level information: In a later analysis, the 120 or so validation repertoires were reported to have used the same platform as the 650 to 800 first-cohort repertoires.

From germline, CDR1 is SGHAT and CDR2 FQNNGV. This CDR3 has 15 amino acids. Trimming removed 1 base from V and 0 bases from J; junction bases left unmatched: 2. Overall study findings and caveats: Across donors, most TCRs were seen rarely, yet some public ones were widespread. Listed as cytomegalovirus-associated were around 160 TCR beta chains.

The receptor's source is a woman in her thirties in good health and CMV-seronegative. Sequenced input: PBMCs. This chain uses TRBV11-2 with TRBJ1-1; 7 positions agree with TRBD1. In DNA, the CDR3 is TGTGCCAGCAGCTTAGTTCAGGGGGTGAACACTGAAGCTTTCTTT. As protein: CASSLVQGVNTEAFF. The whole variable domain, filled in from reference TRBV11-2 and TRBJ1-1, reads EAGVAQSPRYKIIEKRQSVAFWCNPISGHATLYWYQQILGQGPKLLIQFQNNGVVDDSQLPKDRFSAERLKGVDSTLKIQPAKLEDSAVYLCASSLVQGVNTEAFFGQGTRLTVV.